This T cell receptor beta chain was captured by sequencing in a study of T cell changes during pregnancy in multiple sclerosis. Sequencing was performed with immunoSEQ multiplex PCR; in TCRdb, only in-frame clones are kept and a portion is missing. The data hold tens of thousands of clones, with nearly 95% observed a single time. Per germline, CDR1 LNHNV and CDR2 YYDKDF (reference sequence). V dropped 1 base and J dropped 3 bases, with 10 bases sitting between them. The CDR3 length is 14 residues. The input for sequencing was CD4+ T cells from peripheral blood mononuclear cells, taken after pregnancy. This receptor was taken from a female donor in good health, enrolled as a control in a pregnancy study. The chain combines TRBV15 with TRBJ2-7, with D possibly matching TRBD2 (5 bases). In DNA form, the CDR3 reads TGTGCCACCAGCAGAGCGGACGCGGGCTACGAGCAGTACTTC. Translating gives CATSRADAGYEQYF.